This record looks at one T cell receptor (beta chain) sequence and its context. The source of the sample is a study of lymphopenia after photon versus proton radiotherapy. Libraries were prepared by immunoSEQ multiplex PCR; TCRdb keeps only in-frame clonotypes and omits some of them. This table holds 25,000 to 35,000 clones, 94% found once. Germline lookup yields CDR1 ENHRY and CDR2 SYGVKD. V trimming: 2 bases; J trimming: 4 bases; junction bases outside the gene matches: 3. The length of the CDR3 is 14 residues. The TCR sequence derives from a woman aged 45-60 years with cholangiocarcinoma. The starting material was peripheral blood, obtained from a patient treated with photon-based radiotherapy. This chain joins TRBV10-3 and TRBJ1-2; 8 nucleotides match TRBD1. The CDR3 sequence: CAISERGQGYGYTF. DNA of the CDR3: TGTGCCATCAGTGAGAGAGGACAGGGCTATGGCTACACCTTC.